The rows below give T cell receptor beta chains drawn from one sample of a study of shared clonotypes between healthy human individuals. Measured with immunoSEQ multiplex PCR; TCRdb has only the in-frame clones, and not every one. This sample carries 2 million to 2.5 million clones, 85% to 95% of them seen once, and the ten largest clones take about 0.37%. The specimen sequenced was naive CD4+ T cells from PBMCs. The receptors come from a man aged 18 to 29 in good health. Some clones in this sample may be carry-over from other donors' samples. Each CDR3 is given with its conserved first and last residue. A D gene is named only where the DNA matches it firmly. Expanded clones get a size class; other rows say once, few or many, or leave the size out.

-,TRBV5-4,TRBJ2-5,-,TGTGCCAGCAGCTCCGAGGCGGAGACCCAGTACTTC,CASSSEAETQYF
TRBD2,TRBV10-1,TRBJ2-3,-,TGCGCCAGCAGTAGCGGGGCGGCCACAGATACGCAGTATTTT,CASSSGAATDTQYF
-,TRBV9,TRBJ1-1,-,TGTGCCAGCAGCGCCCAGAGCGCTGGGCGAAACACTGAAGCTTTCTTT,CASSAQSAGRNTEAFF
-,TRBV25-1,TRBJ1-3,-,TGTGCCAGCAGTGAACCGGGGGCTGGAAACACCATATATTTT,CASSEPGAGNTIYF
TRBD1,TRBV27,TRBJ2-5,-,TGTGCCAGCAGCGGGACAGGCCAAGAGACCCAGTACTTC,CASSGTGQETQYF
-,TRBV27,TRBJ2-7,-,TGTGCCAGCAGTTTATCGCTAGTACACGGCTCCTACGAGCAGTACTTC,CASSLSLVHGSYEQYF
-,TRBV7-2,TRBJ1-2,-,TGTGCCAGCAGCCCCCTGGGGGGGGACACCGGCGGCTATGGCTACACCTTC,CASSPLGGDTGGYGYTF
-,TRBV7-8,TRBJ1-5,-,TGTGCCAGCAGCTTAGACCGCCGGCCCCAGCATTTT,CASSLDRRPQHF
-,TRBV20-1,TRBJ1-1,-,TGCAGTGCTAGCGCCCCCACTGAAGCTTTCTTT,CSASAPTEAFF
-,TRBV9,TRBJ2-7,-,TGTGCCAGCAGCGCCACCCCGGGTGGGGCCTACGAGCAGTACTTC,CASSATPGGAYEQYF
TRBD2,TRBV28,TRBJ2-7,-,TGTGCCAGCAAACCGGGGACTAGCGCCGCCTACGAGCAGTACTTC,CASKPGTSAAYEQYF
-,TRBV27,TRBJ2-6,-,TGTGCCAGCAGTTTATCCTGGCGGATCTCTGGGGCCAACGTCCTGACTTTC,CASSLSWRISGANVLTF
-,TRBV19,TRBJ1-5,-,TGTGCCAGTAGTATCTGGGACCATAGCAATCAGCCCCAGCATTTT,CASSIWDHSNQPQHF
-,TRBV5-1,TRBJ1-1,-,TGCGCCAGCAGCTTGGAACCGGGCGCGGAAGCTTTCTTT,CASSLEPGAEAFF
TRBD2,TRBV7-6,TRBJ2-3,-,TGTGCCAGCAGTTTTAGCGGGAGGGAAGATACGCAGTATTTT,CASSFSGREDTQYF
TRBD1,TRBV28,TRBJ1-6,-,TGTGCCAGCAGTTCACCCACAGGGGGTAGAGCCCTCCACTTT,CASSSPTGGRALHF
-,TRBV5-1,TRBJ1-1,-,TGCGCCAGCAGGCTTGGAGGGAGGGACACTGAAGCTTTCTTT,CASRLGGRDTEAFF
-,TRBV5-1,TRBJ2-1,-,TGCGCCAGCAGCGTCTCCCAGACTAGTTATAGAAATGAGCAGTTCTTC,CASSVSQTSYRNEQFF
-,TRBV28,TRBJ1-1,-,TGTGCCAGCAGTGCACCCTCAGGGGCAGTCACTGAAGCTTTCTTT,CASSAPSGAVTEAFF
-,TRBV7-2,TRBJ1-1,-,TGTGCCAGCAGCCATTGGGTAGCTTTCTTT,CASSHWVAFF
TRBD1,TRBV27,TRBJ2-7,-,TGTGCCAGCAGTTTCCCGGGACAGGGGCGCTACGAGCAGTACTTC,CASSFPGQGRYEQYF
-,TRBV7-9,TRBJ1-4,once,TGTGCCAGCAGCCCTCGCAGGACAGACCCAAATGAAAAACTGTTTTTT,CASSPRRTDPNEKLFF
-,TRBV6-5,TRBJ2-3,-,TGTGCCAGCGCACCTGGGGAGTGGTATACGCAGTATTTT,CASAPGEWYTQYF
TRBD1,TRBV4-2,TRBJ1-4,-,TGTGCCAGCAGCCATGGACAGGGGGGGGAAAAACTGTTTTTT,CASSHGQGGEKLFF
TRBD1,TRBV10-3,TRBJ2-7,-,TGTGCCATCAGTGAACCGGGACAGGGGAGTTCCTACGAGCAGTACTTC,CAISEPGQGSSYEQYF
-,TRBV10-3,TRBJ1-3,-,TGTGCCACAGAAACAGGGACTGGAAACACCATATATTTT,CATETGTGNTIYF
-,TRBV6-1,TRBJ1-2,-,TGTGCCAGCAGTGAAAAAGGGATATACTTATCCCCCTACACCTTC,CASSEKGIYLSPYTF
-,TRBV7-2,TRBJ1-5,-,TGTGCCAGCAGCTTATTACCCGCTGCTCAGCCCCAGCATTTT,CASSLLPAAQPQHF
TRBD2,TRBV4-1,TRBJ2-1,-,TGCGCCAGCAGCCATCCTAGCGGAAGGGGAGGTGAGCAGTTCTTC,CASSHPSGRGGEQFF
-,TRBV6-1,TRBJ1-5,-,TGTGCCAGCAGTGAACTGGGGCCAAATCAGCCCCAGCATTTT,CASSELGPNQPQHF
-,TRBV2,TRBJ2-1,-,TGTGCCAGCATCGTCACGGGGATCTCCTACAATGAGCAGTTCTTC,CASIVTGISYNEQFF
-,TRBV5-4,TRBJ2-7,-,TGTGCCAGCAGCCCCGGGGGGGACAGGGACTACGAGCAGTACTTC,CASSPGGDRDYEQYF
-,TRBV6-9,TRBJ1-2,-,TGTGCCAGCAGCCGGAGGAGGCATGGCTACACCTTC,CASSRRRHGYTF
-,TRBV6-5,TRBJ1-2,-,TGTGCCAGCAGTTACTCCCACGGCCCTAACTATGGCTACACCTTC,CASSYSHGPNYGYTF
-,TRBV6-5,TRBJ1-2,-,TGTGCCAGCAGTTACTCGACTGAAGGATCCATCTATGGCTACACCTTC,CASSYSTEGSIYGYTF
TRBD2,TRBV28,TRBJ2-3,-,TGTGCCAGCAGTTCGAGAACCGGGACTAGCGGGAGCTCTAGCACAGATACGCAGTATTTT,CASSSRTGTSGSSSTDTQYF
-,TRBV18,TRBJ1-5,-,TGTGCCAGCTCACAGGGAGGTGATCAGCCCCAGCATTTT,CASSQGGDQPQHF
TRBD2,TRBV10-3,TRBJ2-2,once,TGTGCCATCAATCAACGACTCGTAGCGGGTAAACAGGTCGGGGAGCTGTTTTTT,CAINQRLVAGKQVGELFF
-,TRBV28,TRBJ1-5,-,TGTGCCAGCAGTGATACACATGATTATCAGCCCCAGCATTTT,CASSDTHDYQPQHF
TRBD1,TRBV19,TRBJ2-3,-,TGTGCCAGTAGTATGGGGACAGGAGGTGATACGCAGTATTTT,CASSMGTGGDTQYF
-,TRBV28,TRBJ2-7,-,TGTGCCAGCAGTTTGGGGACTCGGTACGAGCAGTACTTC,CASSLGTRYEQYF
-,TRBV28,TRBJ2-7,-,TGTGCCAGCAGTTTTCGGGGGGCCTCCTCCTACGAGCAGTACTTC,CASSFRGASSYEQYF
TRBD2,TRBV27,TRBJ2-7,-,TGTGCCAGCAAAGTGAGGAGCGGGAGAGGCTACGAGCAGTACTTC,CASKVRSGRGYEQYF
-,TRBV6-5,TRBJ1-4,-,TGTGCCAGCAGTTACCGGACGGATAGAGGTGAAAAACTGTTTTTT,CASSYRTDRGEKLFF
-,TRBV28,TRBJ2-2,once,TGTGCCAGCACCCAGATTTATGGGCCAACGGGACCAGACTACACCGGGGAGCTGTTTTTT,CASTQIYGPTGPDYTGELFF
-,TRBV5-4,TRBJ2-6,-,TGTGCCAGCAGTATACCCCACAGGGCTGGGGCCAACGTCCTGACTTTC,CASSIPHRAGANVLTF
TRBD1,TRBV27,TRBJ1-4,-,TGTGCCAGCAGTCCTCGGACAGGGGTGGATAATGAAAAACTGTTTTTT,CASSPRTGVDNEKLFF
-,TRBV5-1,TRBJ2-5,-,TGCGCCAGCAGCTTGGGCGAAGGGGAGACCCAGTACTTC,CASSLGEGETQYF
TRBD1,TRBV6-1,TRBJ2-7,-,TGTGCCAGCAGTGTAAGATTTCAGGGGGCCGCCTACGAGCAGTACTTC,CASSVRFQGAAYEQYF
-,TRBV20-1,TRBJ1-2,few,TGCAGTGCTATCGTAGAATATGGCTACACCTTC,CSAIVEYGYTF
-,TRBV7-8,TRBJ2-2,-,TGTGCCAGCAGCCAGACTTATACCGGGGATCTGTTTTTT,CASSQTYTGDLFF
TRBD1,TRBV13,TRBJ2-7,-,TGTGCCAGCAGCTTTACGGGACAGGGATTGTACGAGCAGTACTTC,CASSFTGQGLYEQYF
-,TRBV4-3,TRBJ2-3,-,TGCGCCAGCAGCCAGTCCTATGTTAGGGATTTAAGCACAGATACGCAGTATTTT,CASSQSYVRDLSTDTQYF
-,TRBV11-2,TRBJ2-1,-,TGTGCCAGCAGCTTAGATTCTCTTACACACAATGAGCAGTTCTTC,CASSLDSLTHNEQFF
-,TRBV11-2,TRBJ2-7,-,TGTGCCAGCAGCCAGACCAGCTGGGAGCAGTACTTC,CASSQTSWEQYF